This is a list of T cell receptor beta chains from one sample in a study of CD8 T cells in ankylosing spondylitis. TCRdb called the 5' RACE reads again in MiXCR, with one record for every CDR3 protein. The sample consists of some 400,000 distinct CDR3 sequences, about a fifth of them appearing once. Input material: blood, either unsorted or a sorted T cell fraction (not recorded which). The receptors were gathered from a male donor with ankylosing spondylitis. Both conserved end residues are part of each CDR3. Fields, in order: V gene, clone size, J gene, CDR3 length, D gene, CDR3 protein, CDR3 DNA. A D gene is named only where the DNA matches it firmly. Size values are once, few and many counts, or a class for expanded clones, and some rows have none.

TRBV4-1,-,TRBJ1-1,14,-,CASSQEGQGSEAFF,TGCGCCAGCAGCCAAGAAGGTCAGGGTAGCGAAGCTTTCTTT
TRBV29-1,few,TRBJ2-1,15,TRBD2,CSAPGRETTGNEQFF,TGCAGCGCCCCGGGGCGGGAGACAACGGGTAATGAGCAGTTCTTC
TRBV5-1,few,TRBJ2-7,14,TRBD1,CASSDKDRSYEQYF,TGCGCCAGCAGCGATAAGGACAGGTCCTACGAGCAGTACTTC
TRBV24-1,many,TRBJ2-1,17,-,CATSDSQGDPSYNEQFF,TGTGCCACCAGTGATTCCCAAGGGGACCCTTCCTACAATGAGCAGTTCTTC
TRBV20-1,few,TRBJ1-1,14,-,CSAKIITGKTEAFF,TGCAGTGCAAAAATAATTACAGGGAAGACTGAAGCTTTCTTT
TRBV12-3/TRBV12-4,-,TRBJ1-5,15,-,CASSLRGEGNQPQHF,TGTGCCAGCAGTTTACGAGGGGAAGGCAATCAGCCCCAGCATTTT
TRBV7-8,-,TRBJ2-2,15,-,CASSLRGSAPGELFF,TGTGCCAGCAGCTTAAGGGGGAGTGCCCCCGGGGAGCTGTTTTTT
TRBV29-1,-,TRBJ1-4,12,-,CSGVATNEKLSF,TGCAGCGGAGTTGCAACTAATGAAAAACTGTCTTTT
TRBV29-1,many,TRBJ2-3,13,-,CSVVGGSTDTQYF,TGCAGCGTTGTTGGCGGTAGCACAGATACGCAGTATTTT
TRBV21-1,-,TRBJ2-3,14,-,CAFFPRGRRDTQYF,TGTGCCTTTTTCCCCAGGGGGCGAAGGGATACGCAGTATTTT
TRBV28,-,TRBJ2-3,12,-,CASGLTTDTQYF,TGTGCCAGCGGTCTGACCACAGATACGCAGTATTTT
TRBV25-1,-,TRBJ2-3,16,TRBD2,CASSAGLAGEADTQYF,TGTGCCAGCAGTGCGGGACTAGCGGGAGAGGCAGATACGCAGTATTTT
TRBV12-3/TRBV12-4,few,TRBJ2-4,14,TRBD2,CATRGSGEQNIQYF,TGTGCCACCCGGGGCAGCGGGGAGCAAAACATTCAGTACTTC
TRBV12-3/TRBV12-4,-,TRBJ2-2,14,-,CASRPQLSTGELFF,TGTGCCAGCAGGCCGCAGTTGAGCACCGGGGAGCTGTTTTTT
TRBV10-3,few,TRBJ2-3,13,-,CAIGRVATDTQYF,TGTGCCATTGGCAGGGTCGCGACAGATACGCAGTATTTT
TRBV24-1,-,TRBJ2-2,15,-,CATGGRTRDTGELFF,TGTGCCACCGGGGGAAGGACCCGTGACACCGGGGAGCTGTTTTTT
TRBV5-1,-,TRBJ2-7,15,TRBD2,CASSFLAGGPYEQYF,TGCGCCAGCAGCTTTCTAGCGGGAGGGCCCTACGAGCAGTACTTC
TRBV12-5,-,TRBJ2-1,14,-,CASGHGTPYNEQFF,TGTGCTAGTGGTCACGGGACACCCTACAATGAGCAGTTCTTC
TRBV5-1,-,TRBJ2-3,18,-,CASSLGALSGVGTDTQYF,TGCGCCAGCAGCTTGGGGGCCTTGTCGGGAGTCGGCACAGATACGCAGTATTTT
TRBV4-2,-,TRBJ2-7,18,TRBD2,CASSQGVTSGSSSYEQYF,TGTGCCAGCAGCCAAGGGGTCACTAGCGGGAGTTCCTCCTACGAGCAGTACTTC
TRBV5-1,-,TRBJ1-1,15,TRBD1,CASSLADNRGTEAFF,TGCGCCAGCAGCTTGGCGGATAACAGGGGTACTGAAGCTTTCTTT
TRBV6-2/TRBV6-3,few,TRBJ2-1,15,TRBD2,CASSYGAGALGEQFF,TGTGCCAGCAGTTACGGAGCGGGAGCCCTCGGTGAGCAGTTCTTC
TRBV28,many,TRBJ2-1,15,-,CASSLGGTGYNEQFF,TGTGCCAGCAGTTTAGGGGGGACTGGATACAATGAGCAGTTCTTC
TRBV20-1,-,TRBJ2-7,13,-,CSARVTSYYEQYF,TGCAGTGCTAGGGTGACTAGTTACTACGAGCAGTACTTC
TRBV24-1,-,TRBJ2-1,13,-,CATSDPPINEQFF,TGTGCCACCAGTGACCCCCCTATTAATGAGCAGTTCTTC
TRBV5-1,-,TRBJ1-2,15,TRBD1,CASSLGGQINYGYTF,TGCGCCAGCAGCTTGGGGGGACAGATTAACTATGGCTACACCTTC
TRBV19,few,TRBJ2-7,15,TRBD1,CASSPSGQSSYEQYF,TGTGCCAGTAGTCCATCGGGACAGAGCTCCTACGAGCAGTACTTC
TRBV2,-,TRBJ1-3,17,-,CASSEQDILFAGNTIYF,TGTGCCAGCAGTGAACAGGATATTCTGTTCGCTGGAAACACCATATATTTT
TRBV18,-,TRBJ2-6,18,TRBD2,CASSPGLAGSSGANVLTF,TGTGCCAGCTCACCGGGACTAGCGGGGAGCTCTGGGGCCAACGTCCTGACTTTC
TRBV20-1,-,TRBJ1-1,13,TRBD1,CSADKGAYTEAFF,TGCAGTGCCGACAAGGGGGCTTACACTGAAGCTTTCTTT
TRBV10-3,few,TRBJ2-3,13,-,CAIRAGGTDTQYF,TGTGCCATCAGAGCCGGGGGCACAGATACGCAGTATTTT
TRBV20-1,few,TRBJ1-5,17,-,CSAGSGTPDYSNQPQHF,TGCAGTGCCGGATCCGGGACCCCTGATTATAGCAATCAGCCCCAGCATTTT
TRBV28,-,TRBJ2-3,15,-,CASSLTGKLTDTQYF,TGTGCCAGCAGTCTAACAGGAAAACTCACAGATACGCAGTATTTT
TRBV7-3,-,TRBJ2-1,19,TRBD2,CASSSNPPGLAGILGEQFF,TGTGCCAGCAGCTCAAATCCCCCGGGACTAGCGGGGATACTTGGTGAGCAGTTCTTC
TRBV4-1,few,TRBJ2-7,14,TRBD1,CASSHPGQNYEQYF,TGCGCCAGCAGCCATCCGGGACAGAACTACGAGCAGTACTTC
TRBV7-2,few,TRBJ2-2,15,TRBD2,CASSTSGLETGELFF,TGTGCCAGCAGCACTAGCGGCCTAGAGACCGGGGAGCTGTTTTTT
TRBV14,few,TRBJ2-1,14,-,CASSQVKGYNEQFF,TGTGCCAGCAGCCAAGTCAAGGGGTACAATGAGCAGTTCTTC
TRBV28,few,TRBJ2-7,12,-,CASSYRLGVQYF,TGTGCCAGCAGTTACAGACTCGGTGTGCAGTACTTC
TRBV6-1,few,TRBJ1-4,15,-,CASRTGLSTNEKLFF,TGTGCCAGCAGGACCGGTCTGTCTACTAATGAAAAACTGTTTTTT
TRBV5-5,few,TRBJ2-2,15,-,CASSLSPGGTGELFF,TGTGCCAGCAGCTTGTCCCCCGGAGGCACCGGGGAGCTGTTTTTT
TRBV7-3,few,TRBJ2-2,16,-,CASSRLPASNTGELFF,TGTGCCAGCAGCAGACTCCCGGCTTCGAACACCGGGGAGCTGTTTTTT
TRBV7-2,-,TRBJ2-3,14,-,CASTGGRSTDTQYF,TGTGCCAGCACCGGGGGACGGTCGACAGATACGCAGTATTTT
TRBV4-3,few,TRBJ1-1,16,TRBD1,CASSQVLVRGRTEAFF,TGCGCCAGCAGCCAAGTCCTCGTCAGGGGGCGGACTGAAGCTTTCTTT
TRBV3-1,-,TRBJ2-5,14,-,CASSLGGAEGTQYF,TGTGCCAGCAGCCTCGGCGGGGCCGAGGGGACCCAGTACTTC
TRBV20-1,-,TRBJ2-7,15,TRBD2,CSASLPTSGTYEQYF,TGCAGTGCTTCTTTGCCCACTAGCGGTACCTACGAGCAGTACTTC
TRBV5-5,-,TRBJ2-2,17,-,CASSFVSQGPGTGELFF,TGTGCCAGCAGCTTCGTAAGCCAGGGCCCGGGCACCGGGGAGCTGTTTTTT
TRBV20-1,few,TRBJ2-6,14,-,CSARQDSGANVLTF,TGCAGTGCACGACAGGACTCTGGGGCCAACGTCCTGACTTTC
TRBV6-5,-,TRBJ1-2,15,TRBD1,CASSWGTATNYGYTF,TGTGCCAGCAGTTGGGGGACAGCCACTAACTATGGCTACACCTTC
TRBV6-5,few,TRBJ2-2,12,-,CASSRGPGELFF,TGTGCCAGCAGCCGAGGGCCCGGGGAGCTGTTTTTT
TRBV24-1,-,TRBJ2-1,15,-,CATSAGKLAYNEQFF,TGTGCCACCAGTGCCGGAAAACTAGCCTACAATGAGCAGTTCTTC
TRBV7-9,few,TRBJ2-2,14,-,CASTSRGIAGELFF,TGTGCCAGCACATCTAGAGGGATTGCCGGGGAGCTGTTTTTT
TRBV6-5,few,TRBJ1-1,15,-,CASSYELGALDEAFF,TGTGCCAGCAGTTACGAGCTGGGGGCGCTTGATGAAGCTTTCTTT
TRBV29-1,many,TRBJ1-1,13,TRBD1,CSTRQGVNTEAFF,TGCAGCACTCGACAGGGTGTGAACACTGAAGCTTTCTTT